Detailed here is one TCR beta chain. Only in-frame clones appear in the TCRdb table, and some are missing; sequencing was by immunoSEQ multiplex PCR. The profile covers about 380,000 clones, with 95% appearing a single time and 0.02% taken by the ten largest. The sample comes from a study of shared T cell receptors in the human thymus. The CDR3 has 13 amino acids. V was cut by 2 bases and J by 7 bases, with 10 bases left in between. CDR1 is SGHDT, CDR2 YYEEEE, per germline. This receptor was taken from a human donor. This sequence joins TRBV5-6 and TRBJ2-1; D not resolved. The sample taken for sequencing was thymocytes. CDR3 coding DNA: TGTGCCAGCAGCTTACGGAGTGAGAATGAGCAGTTCTTC. Encoded protein: CASSLRSENEQFF.